Shown below are 15 T cell receptor beta chains from a single sample sequenced in a study of cytomegalovirus exposure and HLA in healthy donors. The table came from immunoSEQ multiplex PCR; TCRdb's copy has only in-frame clones and leaves some out. The sample holds around 99,000 clones, roughly 90% seen once. The sample was PBMCs. The receptors here all came from a woman aged 18-29 years in good health and CMV-seronegative.

This clone has a single count. V and J are TRBV10-3 and TRBJ2-7; TRBD1 might be the D (6 bases). The germline V gene has CDR1 ENHRY and CDR2 SYGVKD. There are 12 residues in the CDR3. Trimming stripped 9 bases from V and 2 bases from J, with 11 bases between. The CDR3 region has the DNA TGTGCCATTGGGGACACCGCCTACGAGCAGTACTTC. This sequence encodes CAIGDTAYEQYF.

The chain is built from TRBV4-2 and TRBJ1-1; 9 bases match TRBD1. The CDR3 is 15 residues long. Germline CDR1 and CDR2: LGHNA and YNFKEQ. The junction had 2 bases not matched to a gene; V was cut back by 2 bases and J by 1 base. CDR3 bases: TGTGCCAGCAGCCAACTACAGGGGGCGAACACTGAAGCTTTCTTT. Encoded protein: CASSQLQGANTEAFF.

The rearrangement links TRBV5-6 to TRBJ1-4, with D unclear. CDR3 length: 18 residues. In germline, CDR1 is SGHDT, CDR2 YYEEEE. V lost 3 bases, J lost 0 bases, and 18 bases lay in between. For the CDR3, the DNA is TGTGCCAGCAGCTCCCTGTCCGGATTGGAGGCAACTAATGAAAAACTGTTTTTT. Translated, it gives CASSSLSGLEATNEKLFF.

V is TRBV4-3 and J is TRBJ2-1; D unclear. This CDR3 region has 12 residues. Trimming cost V 0 bases and J 8 bases, with 5 bases left between them. Germline V CDR1 and CDR2: LGHNA, YSLEER. The CDR3 here is CASSQDLDEQFF. In DNA form, the CDR3 reads TGCGCCAGCAGCCAAGATCTTGATGAGCAGTTCTTC.

In DNA, the CDR3 is TGTGCCAGCAGCTCACCACAGGGGAACACTGAAGCTTTCTTT. This gives the protein CASSSPQGNTEAFF. V and J are TRBV7-2 and TRBJ1-1, with D maybe TRBD1 (6 bases). V was clipped by 4 bases and J by 1 base, with 10 bases between them. CDR1 and CDR2 (germline): SGHTA, FQGNSA. The CDR3 runs 14 residues.

The chain carries TRBV10-1 and TRBJ2-1, with D maybe TRBD2 (6 bases). This CDR3 region has 14 residues. V was cut by 7 bases and J by 5 bases, with 15 bases left in between. Germline V lookup: CDR1 WNHNN, CDR2 SYGVQD (reference sequence). CDR3 DNA: TGCGCCAGCACGAGAGGACTATTACACAATGAGCAGTTCTTC. The encoded protein is CASTRGLLHNEQFF.

This sequence joins TRBV30 and TRBJ1-5, with TRBD1 identical over 7 bases. Looked up from germline, CDR1 is GTSNPN and CDR2 is SVGIG (reference sequence). V dropped 7 bases and J dropped 3; count of bases not matched to a gene: 12. There are 15 residues in the CDR3. CDR3 sequence: CAFSNPGQFNQPQHF. CDR3 nucleotide sequence: TGTGCCTTTTCAAACCCGGGACAGTTCAATCAGCCCCAGCATTTT.

This chain joins TRBV9 and TRBJ2-3, with a possible D match to TRBD1 (6 bases). The length of the CDR3 is 14 residues. V lost 7 bases and J lost 0, with 12 bases in between. Germline V gives CDR1 SGDLS, CDR2 YYNGEE. CDR3 nucleotides: TGTGCCAGCTCACAGGGTGCTAGCACAGATACGCAGTATTTT. It codes for CASSQGASTDTQYF.

This clone appeared once. The chain joins TRBV6-1 to TRBJ1-6; D perhaps matches TRBD1 (6 bases). CDR3 length: 15 amino acids. V was trimmed by 1 base and J by 7 bases, leaving 11 bases between them. Germline CDR1 MNHNS, CDR2 SASEGT. The CDR3: CASSEVGQGNSPLHF. CDR3 coding DNA: TGTGCCAGCAGTGAAGTAGGGCAGGGGAATTCACCCCTCCACTTT.

V gene TRBV9 combines with J gene TRBJ2-1; TRBD2 agrees at 10 bases. The germline gives CDR1 SGDLS, CDR2 YYNGEE. Unmatched junction bases numbered 16, after V lost 6 bases and J lost 4 bases. The CDR3 runs 18 residues. The CDR3 DNA follows: TGTGCCAGCACCCCGTCCGGAGGTAGCGGGGGGCTATACAATGAGCAGTTCTTC. Protein: CASTPSGGSGGLYNEQFF. Variable domain in full (rest from reference TRBV9 and TRBJ2-1): DSGVTQTPKHLITATGQRVTLRCSPRSGDLSVYWYQQSLDQGLQFLIQYYNGEERAKGNILERFSAQQFPDLHSELNLSSLELGDSALYFCASTPSGGSGGLYNEQFFGPGTRLTVL.

The genes are TRBV27 and TRBJ1-6; D possibly corresponds to TRBD1 (5 bases). The CDR3 sequence is 13 residues long. Germline assignment: CDR1 MNHEY and CDR2 SMNVEV (reference sequence). The V end was cut by 8 bases, the J end by 7 bases, with 12 bases between. CDR3 bases: TGTGCCAGCCCTGCGGGGGGGAATTCACCCCTCCACTTT. The encoded protein is CASPAGGNSPLHF.

V usage is TRBV27 and J usage is TRBJ1-2; TRBD1 is a possible D gene (5 bases). V was shortened by 11 bases and J by 7 bases, with 23 bases between the two germline ends. This CDR3 is 14 amino acids long. Germline-derived CDR1 and CDR2 are MNHEY and SMNVEV (reference sequence). Here the CDR3 reads CARGTTSEGIGYTF. CDR3 bases: TGTGCCCGGGGGACCACGTCAGAGGGTATTGGCTACACCTTC.

The J gene is TRBJ2-7, the V gene TRBV5-1, with no clear D. Germline loops: CDR1 SGHRS, CDR2 YFSETQ. CDR3 length equals 14 residues. V was cut by 0 bases and J by 0 bases, with 7 bases left in between. The CDR3 coding sequence is TGCGCCAGCAGCTTGGGACAACCCTCCTACGAGCAGTACTTC. It translates to CASSLGQPSYEQYF.

The V call is TRBV7-2, the J call TRBJ1-1, with D unclear. V was shortened by 3 bases and J by 2 bases, with 10 bases between the two germline ends. The germline CDR1 and CDR2 sequences are SGHTA and FQGNSA. This CDR3 spans 14 amino acids. The CDR3 DNA follows: TGTGCCAGCAGCTTTGGCGGGTTAAACACTGAAGCTTTCTTT. Its translation: CASSFGGLNTEAFF.

The V call is TRBV28, the J call TRBJ1-2; no firm D call. V was shortened by 3 bases and J by 8 bases, with 25 bases between the two germline ends. The V gene's germline CDR1 is MDHEN and CDR2 SYDVKM. CDR3 length: 17 amino acids. The CDR3 DNA reads TGTGCCAGCAGTTTCTTCGGCGACGTAATAGCTAAGTCCGGCTACACCTTC. This translates into CASSFFGDVIAKSGYTF.